A selection of T cell receptor beta chains follows, all from one sample in a study of blood T cells in healthy people across ages. MiXCR was run by TCRdb on the 5' RACE reads, yielding one entry per CDR3 protein. The sample yields 2 million or so distinct CDR3 sequences, 49% seen once. The material sequenced was blood. The receptors were gathered from a woman in her thirties or forties in good health. CDR3s include the opening cysteine and the closing phenylalanine or tryptophan. Part of the rows lack a size; the others show once, few, many or a class for expanded clones.

V gene	clone size	J gene	CDR3 protein
TRBV27	few	TRBJ2-1	CASTSGAGNEQFF
TRBV12-3/TRBV12-4	few	TRBJ2-5	CASSSSGGEIETQYF
TRBV12-3/TRBV12-4	few	TRBJ2-1	CASSPSGFNEQFF
TRBV6-1	-	TRBJ1-1	CASGIALGDWDTEAFF
TRBV3-1	-	TRBJ2-1	CASSQRVNSGGASSYNEQFF
TRBV7-2	once	TRBJ2-2	CASSLAPIGGGHGTGELFF
TRBV12-3/TRBV12-4	few	TRBJ2-1	CASRRDSVAYNEQFF
TRBV6-1	-	TRBJ2-3	CASSKLAGETDTQYF
TRBV6-2/TRBV6-3	-	TRBJ2-4	CASSYHPSGGALAKNIQYF
TRBV5-1	-	TRBJ2-7	CASSLGFGTGDYEQYF
TRBV28	few	TRBJ2-5	CASSSTPLGKETQYF
TRBV27	-	TRBJ1-1	CASSTPGVRGDSGAFF
TRBV7-2	-	TRBJ2-1	CASSPFRTSGGSSYNEQFF
TRBV6-2/TRBV6-3	few	TRBJ2-7	CASSRPGAESSYEQYF
TRBV18	few	TRBJ2-3	CASSPKAGANTDTQYF
TRBV5-5	-	TRBJ2-7	CASSSLAGGPASYEQYF
TRBV6-1	-	TRBJ2-3	CASREGQGSDTQYF
TRBV6-5	many	TRBJ2-7	CASSYSPSSYEQYF
TRBV7-2	-	TRBJ1-2	CASSLARDHGYTF
TRBV7-2	few	TRBJ2-7	CASSFETSGGAYEQYF